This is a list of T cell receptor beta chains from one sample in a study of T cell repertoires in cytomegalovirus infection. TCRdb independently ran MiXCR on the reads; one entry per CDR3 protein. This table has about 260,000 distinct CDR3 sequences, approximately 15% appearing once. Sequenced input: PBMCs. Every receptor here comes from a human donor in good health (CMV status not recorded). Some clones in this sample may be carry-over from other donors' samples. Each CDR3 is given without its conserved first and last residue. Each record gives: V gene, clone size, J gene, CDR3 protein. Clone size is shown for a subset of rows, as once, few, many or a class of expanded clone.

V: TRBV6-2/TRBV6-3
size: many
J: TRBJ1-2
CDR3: ASSPGTYGYT

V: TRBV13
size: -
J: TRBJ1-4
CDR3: ASSLRSWRTGPHEKLF

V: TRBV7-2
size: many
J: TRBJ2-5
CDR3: ASSLTSGRGEY

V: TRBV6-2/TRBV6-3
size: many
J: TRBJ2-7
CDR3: ASSVSGAYYEQY

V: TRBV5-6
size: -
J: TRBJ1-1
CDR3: ASSLVWTETEAF

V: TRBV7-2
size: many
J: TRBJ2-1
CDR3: ASSWGLEDEQF

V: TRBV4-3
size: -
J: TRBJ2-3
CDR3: ASSQIEWRGPSTDTQY

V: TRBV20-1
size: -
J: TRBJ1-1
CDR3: SARPTELNTEAF

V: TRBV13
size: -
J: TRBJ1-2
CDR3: ASSRRTGTGSGGYT

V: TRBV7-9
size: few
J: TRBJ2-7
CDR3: ASSDVIYEQY

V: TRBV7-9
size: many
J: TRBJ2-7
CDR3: ASSLGGTRDEQY

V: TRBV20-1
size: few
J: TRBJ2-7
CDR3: SAWTSGSIEQY

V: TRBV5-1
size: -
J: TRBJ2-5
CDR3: ASSLGLAGGSETQY

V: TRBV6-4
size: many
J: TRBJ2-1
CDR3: ASSRAATNEQF

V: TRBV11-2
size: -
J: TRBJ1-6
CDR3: ASSLGPRVANSPLH

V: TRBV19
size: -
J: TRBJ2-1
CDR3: ASSIRRGGAYNEQF

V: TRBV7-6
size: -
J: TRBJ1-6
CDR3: ASSLVGSNSPLH

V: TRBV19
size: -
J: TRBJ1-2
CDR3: ASRHQGTNYGYT

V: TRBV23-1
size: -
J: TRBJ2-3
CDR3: ASSQSNVEGDADTQY

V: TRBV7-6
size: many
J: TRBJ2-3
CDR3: ASSRHGLAGGPDDTQY

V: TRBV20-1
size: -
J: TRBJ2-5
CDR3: SARFGGGVETQY

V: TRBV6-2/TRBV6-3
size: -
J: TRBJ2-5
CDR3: ASSYQNQETQY

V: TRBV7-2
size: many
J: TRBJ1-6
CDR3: ASSEQTGYSPLH

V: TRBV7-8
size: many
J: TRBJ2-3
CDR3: ASSHEGVASTDTQY

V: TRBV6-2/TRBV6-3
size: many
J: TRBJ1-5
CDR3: ASSNGPNQPQH

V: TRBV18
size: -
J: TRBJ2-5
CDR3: ASSPVRTGLGETQY

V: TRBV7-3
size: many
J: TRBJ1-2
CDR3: ASSLNPGGGYGYT

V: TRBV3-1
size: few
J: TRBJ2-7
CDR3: ASSQDNTPRPQY

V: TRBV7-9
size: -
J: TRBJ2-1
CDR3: ASTPVRGLDNEQF